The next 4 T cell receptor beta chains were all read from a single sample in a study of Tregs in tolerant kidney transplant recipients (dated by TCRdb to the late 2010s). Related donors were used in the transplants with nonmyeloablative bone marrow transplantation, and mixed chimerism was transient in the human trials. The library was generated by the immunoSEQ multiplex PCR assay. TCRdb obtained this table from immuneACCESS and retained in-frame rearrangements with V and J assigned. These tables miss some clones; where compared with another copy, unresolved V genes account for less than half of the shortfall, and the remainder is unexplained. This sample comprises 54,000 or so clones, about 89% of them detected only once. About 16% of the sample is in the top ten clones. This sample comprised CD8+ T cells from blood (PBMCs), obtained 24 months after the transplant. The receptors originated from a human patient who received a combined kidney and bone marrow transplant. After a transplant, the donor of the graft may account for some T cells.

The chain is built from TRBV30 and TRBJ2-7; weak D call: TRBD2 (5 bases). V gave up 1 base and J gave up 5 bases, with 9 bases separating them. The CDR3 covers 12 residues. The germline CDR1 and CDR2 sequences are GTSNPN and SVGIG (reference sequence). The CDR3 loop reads CAWSETGNEQYF. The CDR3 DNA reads TGTGCCTGGAGTGAGACGGGAAACGAGCAGTACTTC. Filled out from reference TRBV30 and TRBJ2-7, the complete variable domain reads SQTIHQWPATLVQPVGSPLSLECTVEGTSNPNLYWYRQAAGRGLQLLFYSVGIGQISSEVPQNLSASRPQDRQFILSSKKLLLSDSGFYLCAWSETGNEQYFGPGTRLTVT.

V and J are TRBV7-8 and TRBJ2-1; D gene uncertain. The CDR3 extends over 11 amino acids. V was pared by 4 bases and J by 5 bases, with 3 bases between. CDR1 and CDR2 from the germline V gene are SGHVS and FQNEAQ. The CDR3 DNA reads TGTGCCAGCAGCTGGCACAATGAGCAGTTCTTC. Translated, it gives CASSWHNEQFF.

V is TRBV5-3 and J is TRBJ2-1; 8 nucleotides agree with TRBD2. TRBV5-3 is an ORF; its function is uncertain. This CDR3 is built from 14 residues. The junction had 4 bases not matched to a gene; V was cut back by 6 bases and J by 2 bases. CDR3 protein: CARTTSGTYNEQFF. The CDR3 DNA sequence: TGTGCCAGAACAACTAGCGGAACCTACAATGAGCAGTTCTTC.

CDR3 DNA: TGCGCCAGCAGCCAATTCAGACAGGGACTGTTTGGCTACACCTTC. Its protein product is CASSQFRQGLFGYTF. V gene TRBV4-3 combines with J gene TRBJ1-2; the match to TRBD1 covers 7 bases. The length of the CDR3 is 15 residues. Germline values: CDR1 LGHNA, CDR2 YSLEER. V was pared by 2 bases and J by 7 bases, with 10 bases of the junction left unmatched.